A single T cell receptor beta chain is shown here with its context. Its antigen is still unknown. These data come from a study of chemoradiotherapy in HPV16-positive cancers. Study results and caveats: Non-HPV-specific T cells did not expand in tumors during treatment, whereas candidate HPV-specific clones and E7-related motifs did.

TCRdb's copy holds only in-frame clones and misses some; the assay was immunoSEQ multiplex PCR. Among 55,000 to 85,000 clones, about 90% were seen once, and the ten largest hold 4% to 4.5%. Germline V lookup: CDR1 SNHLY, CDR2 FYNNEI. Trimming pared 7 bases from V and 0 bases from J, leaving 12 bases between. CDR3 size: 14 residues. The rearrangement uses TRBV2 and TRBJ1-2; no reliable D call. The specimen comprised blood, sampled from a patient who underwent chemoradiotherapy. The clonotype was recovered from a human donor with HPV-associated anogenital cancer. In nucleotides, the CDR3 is TGTGCCAGCACCCTGTCACCCTCTAACTATGGCTACACCTTC. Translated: CASTLSPSNYGYTF.